What follows are 32 T cell receptor beta chains derived from one specimen sequenced in a study of beta chain features in type 1 diabetes. Notes on the study in general: A moderate, significant TCRB CDR3 shortening appeared in type 1 diabetes across four CD4+ subsets.

These TCRs are of unknown antigen specificity. All of the isolated RNA was reverse transcribed, so expressed TCRB transcripts were sequenced. Assay used: immunoSEQ multiplex PCR; TCRdb lists only in-frame clones, some missing. The sample consists of almost 350,000 clones, roughly a tenth of them appearing once. The material sequenced was central memory CD4+ T cells from blood. Source of these receptors: a man aged 30 to 45 with type 1 diabetes.

This chain connects TRBV5-1 to TRBJ2-1; TRBD1 agrees at 8 bases. The germline CDR1 and CDR2 sequences are SGHRS and YFSETQ. The CDR3 has 16 amino acids. The V and J ends lost 2 bases and 5 bases, in that order; junction bases with no gene match: 9. The CDR3 is CASSFNPGQDNNEQFF. CDR3 DNA: TGCGCCAGCAGCTTTAACCCGGGACAGGATAACAATGAGCAGTTCTTC.

This clone was counted a few times. The rearrangement links TRBV5-5 to TRBJ2-3; TRBD1 agrees at 8 bases. The germline V gene encodes CDR1 SGHKS and CDR2 YYEKEE (reference sequence). The CDR3 consists of 15 residues. The V segment lost 5 bases and the J segment 2 bases; nucleotides outside the gene matches: 7. The CDR3 sequence is CASSPGGAATDTQYF. CDR3 DNA: TGTGCCAGCAGTCCAGGGGGCGCAGCCACAGATACGCAGTATTTT.

This clone appeared a few times. This chain connects TRBV7-2 to TRBJ1-6, with 7 bases matching TRBD1. V shed 3 bases and J 19 bases; nucleotides not matched to a gene: 18. The CDR3 consists of 15 residues. Germline V lookup: CDR1 SGHTA, CDR2 FQGNSA. The CDR3: CASSFPGTVSQLPHF. The CDR3 DNA sequence: TGTGCCAGCAGCTTCCCTGGGACAGTCTCCCAACTTCCTCACTTT.

This clone has just a few counts. CDR3 DNA sequence: TGTGCCTGGAGTGAGACTAGCGGAGAGACCCAGTACTTC. It specifies CAWSETSGETQYF. The chain employs TRBV30 and TRBJ2-5; 9 bases agree with TRBD2. Germline CDR1 reads GTSNPN; CDR2 reads SVGIG (reference sequence). This CDR3 spans 13 amino acids. Trimming took 1 base from V and 4 from J; bases not matched to a gene: 1.

The rearrangement links TRBV9 to TRBJ2-7; the D call may be TRBD1 or TRBD2 (5 bases each). Germline CDR1 and CDR2: SGDLS and YYNGEE. The CDR3 runs 15 residues. Trimming took 0 bases from V and 0 from J, leaving 10 bases between them. CDR3 sequence (DNA): TGTGCCAGCAGCGTAGATCCGGGGCCCTCCTACGAGCAGTACTTC. It translates to CASSVDPGPSYEQYF.

In its sample, this clone was seen a few times. The chain couples TRBV7-2 to TRBJ1-6; TRBD1 agrees at 12 bases. Germline assignment: CDR1 SGHTA and CDR2 FQGNSA. V gave up 5 bases and J gave up 10 bases; unmatched junction bases: 3. CDR3 length equals 14 residues. CDR3 sequence (DNA): TGTGCCAGCAGCCATGGGACAGGGGGCTCACCCCTCCACTTT. Translation gives CASSHGTGGSPLHF.

This chain uses TRBV12-5 with TRBJ2-2; 9 bases map to TRBD2. Germline V CDR1 and CDR2: LGHNT, FRNRAP. The J segment lost 0 bases and the V segment lost 2 bases, leaving 1 base of the junction unmatched. The CDR3 is 16 amino acids. The CDR3 here is CASGLIAGANTGELFF. CDR3 DNA: TGTGCTAGTGGTTTGATAGCGGGGGCGAACACCGGGGAGCTGTTTTTT.

In this sample, this clone turned up a few times. This CDR3 reads CASARTSSTDTQYF. CDR3 DNA sequence: TGTGCCAGCGCCCGGACTAGTTCCACAGATACGCAGTATTTT. V is TRBV9 and J is TRBJ2-3; 7 bases align to TRBD2. There are 14 residues in the CDR3. The V segment lost 7 bases and the J segment 2 bases; nucleotides outside the gene matches: 7. Germline V gene lookup returns CDR1 SGDLS and CDR2 YYNGEE. The complete variable domain, with remaining parts taken from reference TRBV9 and TRBJ2-3, reads DSGVTQTPKHLITATGQRVTLRCSPRSGDLSVYWYQQSLDQGLQFLIQYYNGEERAKGNILERFSAQQFPDLHSELNLSSLELGDSALYFCASARTSSTDTQYFGPGTRLTVL.

The V call is TRBV6-5, the J call TRBJ1-6, with 9 positions matching TRBD1. V trimming: 2 bases; J trimming: 7 bases; junction bases outside the gene matches: 3. The CDR3 is made up of 15 amino acids. CDR1 MNHEY and CDR2 SVGAGI come from the germline V gene. The CDR3 coding sequence is TGTGCCAGCAGTTACCGACAGGGGGGGAATTCACCCCTCCACTTT. This encodes CASSYRQGGNSPLHF.

This clone was recorded a few times. The CDR3 region has the DNA TGTGCCAGCAGCTTAGCCGGGACAGGGTCGGATCTCACCAAAAACATTCAGTACTTC. The encoded protein is CASSLAGTGSDLTKNIQYF. The chain couples TRBV7-2 to TRBJ2-4; 9 bases are a match to TRBD1. Per the germline V gene, CDR1 is SGHTA and CDR2 is FQGNSA. V lost 0 bases to trimming and J lost 2 bases; unmatched junction nucleotides: 11. The CDR3 has 19 amino acids.

This clone was detected a few times. The CDR3 DNA follows: TGTGCCAGCAGCCCCGGGGCTAGCAGCCGATTAGTAAATGAGCAGTTCTTC. This gives the protein CASSPGASSRLVNEQFF. V and J are TRBV9 and TRBJ2-1; TRBD1 or TRBD2 may be the D gene (5 bases each). CDR1 is SGDLS and CDR2 is YYNGEE in the germline V gene. CDR3 size: 17 residues. Trimming took 4 bases from V and 7 from J, leaving 24 bases between them.

The gene calls are TRBV5-1 and TRBJ1-1; D not resolved. Looked up from germline, CDR1 is SGHRS and CDR2 is YFSETQ. The CDR3 extends over 16 amino acids. V was clipped by 1 base and J by 13 bases, with 26 bases between them. CDR3 sequence: CASSLNSGQLTSNGFF. The CDR3 coding sequence is TGCGCCAGCAGCTTGAATAGCGGGCAATTAACGAGCAACGGTTTCTTT.

The V gene is TRBV7-8, the J gene TRBJ1-1; no reliable D call. V lost 5 bases, J lost 5 bases, and 15 bases lay in between. Per the germline V gene, CDR1 is SGHVS and CDR2 is FQNEAQ. The CDR3 has 14 amino acids. The CDR3 sequence is CASSPAGKGTEAFF. The CDR3 DNA reads TGTGCCAGCAGCCCAGCGGGGAAAGGAACTGAAGCTTTCTTT.

This clone was seen a handful of times. V usage is TRBV7-8 and J usage is TRBJ1-3, with 7 bases fitting TRBD1. CDR3 length: 15 amino acids. The ends lost 5 bases at V and 4 bases at J; junction bases unmatched: 8. Germline CDR1 and CDR2: SGHVS and FQNEAQ. CDR3 nucleotides: TGTGCCAGCAGCACCCAGGGACAGTGGGGAAACACCATATATTTT. Protein product: CASSTQGQWGNTIYF.

The chain joins TRBV2 to TRBJ1-1, with 7 positions matching TRBD1. Germline V gives CDR1 SNHLY, CDR2 FYNNEI. The CDR3 runs to 14 residues. V gave up 6 bases and J gave up 4 bases; unmatched junction bases: 8. This chain's CDR3 is CASSSLTGTTEAFF. The CDR3 region has the DNA TGTGCCAGCAGCAGCTTGACAGGGACCACTGAAGCTTTCTTT. The variable domain in full, completed from reference TRBV2 and TRBJ1-1, reads EPEVTQTPSHQVTQMGQEVILRCVPISNHLYFYWYRQILGQKVEFLVSFYNNEISEKSEIFDDQFSVERPDGSNFTLKIRSTKLEDSAMYFCASSSLTGTTEAFFGQGTRLTVV.

This clone has a handful of counts. The chain recombines TRBV5-1 with TRBJ2-5; TRBD2 might be the D (5 bases). Trimming stripped 7 bases from V and 2 bases from J, with 15 bases between. Germline CDR1 and CDR2: SGHRS and YFSETQ. This CDR3 contains 14 residues. The CDR3 is CASGEPGVQETQYF. The DNA of the CDR3 is TGCGCCAGCGGGGAGCCCGGGGTACAAGAGACCCAGTACTTC.

The chain couples TRBV23-1 to TRBJ2-2, with unresolved D. TRBV23-1 is an ORF, and what it does is uncertain. The V end lost 3 bases, the J end lost 6 bases, and 11 bases lay between the germline ends. The CDR3 has 14 amino acids. This CDR3 reads CASSQRIVAGELFF. The CDR3 DNA sequence: TGCGCCAGCAGTCAGAGGATAGTCGCCGGGGAGCTGTTTTTT.

This clone was picked up many times. CDR3 loop: CASSPTSGGSYEQYF. The CDR3 nucleotides read TGTGCCAGCTCGCCGACTAGCGGCGGTTCCTACGAGCAGTACTTC. The chain has TRBV18 and TRBJ2-7; 9 bases line up with TRBD2. The germline V gene encodes CDR1 KGHSH and CDR2 LQKENI. Germline trimming cut 6 bases from V and 1 base from J; bases unmatched to any gene: 7. This CDR3 has 15 amino acids.

V is TRBV4-1 and J is TRBJ2-1, with TRBD2 as a possible D gene (6 bases). Germline values: CDR1 MGHRA, CDR2 YSYEKL. CDR3 length equals 14 residues. V was shortened by 3 bases and J by 9 bases, with 15 bases between the two germline ends. The CDR3 region is CASSQGGGVGEQFF. CDR3 sequence (DNA): TGCGCCAGCAGCCAGGGCGGCGGGGTCGGTGAGCAGTTCTTC.

The chain is built from TRBV5-4 and TRBJ2-7, with D possibly TRBD1 on 5 matching bases. Germline lookup yields CDR1 SGHNT and CDR2 YYREEE (reference sequence). With 3 bases removed from V and 3 bases from J, the gap between germline ends came to 16 bases. The CDR3 is 15 amino acids. The CDR3 loop is CASSSSGQGSYEQYF. CDR3 in DNA: TGTGCCAGCAGCTCCTCGGGCCAGGGAAGCTACGAGCAGTACTTC.

This clone appeared a few times. This chain joins TRBV7-2 and TRBJ1-5; no clear D gene. Germline lookup yields CDR1 SGHTA and CDR2 FQGNSA. V was clipped by 4 bases and J by 4 bases, with 11 bases between them. The CDR3 contains 14 residues. CDR3 sequence: CASSSTWGNQPQHF. The DNA of the CDR3 is TGTGCCAGCAGCTCAACATGGGGTAATCAGCCCCAGCATTTT.

This clone was picked up a small number of times. The V call is TRBV27, the J call TRBJ1-2; possible D gene TRBD1, 6 bases. This CDR3 has 13 amino acids. V lost 5 bases to trimming and J lost 6 bases, with 13 bases between them. The germline CDR1 and CDR2 sequences are MNHEY and SMNVEV (reference sequence). The CDR3 spells CASSLLGANGYTF. CDR3 DNA sequence: TGTGCCAGCAGTCTTTTGGGGGCGAATGGCTACACCTTC.

V gene TRBV5-1 combines with J gene TRBJ2-3, with D possibly matching TRBD1 (6 bases). Germline V gene lookup returns CDR1 SGHRS and CDR2 YFSETQ. The V end lost 0 bases, the J end lost 3 bases, and 11 bases lay between the germline ends. This CDR3 has 15 residues. The CDR3 bases are TGCGCCAGCAGCTTGGGGACCCAGGGGACAGATACGCAGTATTTT. Encoded protein: CASSLGTQGTDTQYF.

This clone was counted a few times. The chain recombines TRBV4-1 with TRBJ2-5; D unresolved. This CDR3 is built from 15 residues. The V end lost 0 bases, the J end lost 4 bases, and 12 bases lay between the germline ends. CDR1 MGHRA and CDR2 YSYEKL come from the germline V gene. CDR3 sequence (DNA): TGCGCCAGCAGCCAAGATCCCAGGTTAGGAGAGACCCAGTACTTC. It yields the protein CASSQDPRLGETQYF.

This clone was found a few times. This chain joins TRBV2 and TRBJ1-2; D is unresolved. The germline V gene has CDR1 SNHLY and CDR2 FYNNEI. The CDR3 sequence is 14 residues long. V shed 4 bases and J shed 6 bases, with 15 bases lying between them. The CDR3 coding sequence is TGTGCCAGCAGTGTCGAGGGCCGAAGGGATGGCTACACCTTC. It codes for CASSVEGRRDGYTF. Looking up the rest from reference TRBV2 and TRBJ1-2 gives the full variable domain: EPEVTQTPSHQVTQMGQEVILRCVPISNHLYFYWYRQILGQKVEFLVSFYNNEISEKSEIFDDQFSVERPDGSNFTLKIRSTKLEDSAMYFCASSVEGRRDGYTFGSGTRLTVV.

This clone was picked up a small number of times. The rearrangement links TRBV10-3 to TRBJ2-2, with 9 positions matching TRBD1. The CDR3 has 16 residues. Unmatched junction bases numbered 4, after V lost 5 bases and J lost 0 bases. Germline assignment: CDR1 ENHRY and CDR2 SYGVKD. Here the CDR3 reads CAISIWTGANTGELFF. DNA of the CDR3: TGTGCCATCAGTATCTGGACAGGGGCGAACACCGGGGAGCTGTTTTTT.

This chain uses TRBV5-1 with TRBJ2-7; 12 bases line up with TRBD1. The CDR3 covers 17 residues. Trimming at V came to 3 bases and at J to 6 bases, leaving 13 bases not matched to a gene. The V gene's germline CDR1 is SGHRS and CDR2 YFSETQ. CDR3 DNA: TGCGCCAGCAGCTCCCGAACTGGGACAGGGGGCAAGGGCGAGCAGTACTTC. Protein sequence: CASSSRTGTGGKGEQYF.

This clone was seen many times. Other DNA sequences of this sample code for an identical CDR3. V and J are TRBV28 and TRBJ2-6; D remains unclear. Trimming shortened V by 4 bases and J by 0 bases, and 7 bases separated the two germline ends. Germline CDR1 and CDR2: MDHEN and SYDVKM. There are 15 residues in the CDR3. CDR3 nucleotides: TGTGCCAGCAGTTCTCGTGTCTCTGGGGCCAACGTCCTGACTTTC. Protein product: CASSSRVSGANVLTF.

The CDR3 nucleotides read TGTGCCAGCAGCCAAGGGAGTGGAGTCGGCAATGAGCAGTTCTTC. It yields the protein CASSQGSGVGNEQFF. The chain uses TRBV9 and TRBJ2-1, with a possible D match to TRBD2 (5 bases). Trimming left V 4 bases short and J 6 bases short, with 17 bases between. The CDR3 length is 15 residues. The germline V gene has CDR1 SGDLS and CDR2 YYNGEE.

The J gene is TRBJ2-5, the V gene TRBV5-1; D uncertain. V gave up 4 bases and J gave up 5 bases, with 9 bases separating them. CDR1 and CDR2 from the germline V gene are SGHRS and YFSETQ. The CDR3 loop spans 12 amino acids. CDR3 bases: TGCGCCAGCAGCAGGTCCCCCGAGACCCAGTACTTC. This sequence encodes CASSRSPETQYF.

The chain links TRBV11-2 to TRBJ2-7; tentatively, D is TRBD2 (5 bases). Germline-derived CDR1 and CDR2 are SGHAT and FQNNGV. This CDR3 has 14 amino acids. V was cut by 0 bases and J by 6 bases, with 12 bases left in between. CDR3 residues: CASSLDWTGSEQYF. The CDR3 nucleotides read TGTGCCAGCAGCTTAGATTGGACGGGGAGCGAGCAGTACTTC.

Regarding this clone: Mismatch with germline at one junction end may stem from a read error. The chain has TRBV9 and TRBJ2-5; no definite D call. The CDR3 runs to 15 residues. Germline V gene lookup returns CDR1 SGDLS and CDR2 YYNGEE. In nucleotides, the CDR3 is TGTGCCAGCACCGTACAACAGCAGGATACGAAGACCCAGTACTTC. Translating it yields CASTVQQQDTKTQYF. Based on the CDR3 plus reference TRBV9 and TRBJ2-5, the full variable domain is DSGVTQTPKHLITATGQRVTLRCSPRSGDLSVYWYQQSLDQGLQFLIQYYNGEERAKGNILERFSAQQFPDLHSELNLSSLELGDSALYFCASTVQQQDTKTQYFGPGTRLLVL.